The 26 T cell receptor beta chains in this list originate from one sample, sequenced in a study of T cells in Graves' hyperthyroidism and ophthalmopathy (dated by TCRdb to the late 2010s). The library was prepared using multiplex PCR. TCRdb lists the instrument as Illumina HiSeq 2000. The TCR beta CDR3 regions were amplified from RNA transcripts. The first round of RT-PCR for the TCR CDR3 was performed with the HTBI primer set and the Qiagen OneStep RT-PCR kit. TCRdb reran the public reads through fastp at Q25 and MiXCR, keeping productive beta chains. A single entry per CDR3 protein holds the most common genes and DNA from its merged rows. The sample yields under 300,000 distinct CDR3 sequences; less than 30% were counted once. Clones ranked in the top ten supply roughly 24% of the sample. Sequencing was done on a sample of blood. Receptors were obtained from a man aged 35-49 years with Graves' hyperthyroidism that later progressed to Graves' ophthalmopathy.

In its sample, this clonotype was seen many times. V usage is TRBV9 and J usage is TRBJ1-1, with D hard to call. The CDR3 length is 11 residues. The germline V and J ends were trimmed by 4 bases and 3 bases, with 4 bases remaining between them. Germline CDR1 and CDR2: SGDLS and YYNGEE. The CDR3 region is CASSPHTEAFF. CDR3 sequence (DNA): TGTGCCAGCAGCCCCCACACTGAAGCTTTCTTT.

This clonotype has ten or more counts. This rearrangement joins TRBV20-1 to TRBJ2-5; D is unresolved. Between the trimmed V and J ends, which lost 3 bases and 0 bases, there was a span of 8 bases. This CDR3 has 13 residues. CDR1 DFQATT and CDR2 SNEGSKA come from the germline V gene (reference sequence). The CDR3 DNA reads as TGCAGTGCTAGCCGTTCGTACCAAGAGACCCAGTACTTC. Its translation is CSASRSYQETQYF.

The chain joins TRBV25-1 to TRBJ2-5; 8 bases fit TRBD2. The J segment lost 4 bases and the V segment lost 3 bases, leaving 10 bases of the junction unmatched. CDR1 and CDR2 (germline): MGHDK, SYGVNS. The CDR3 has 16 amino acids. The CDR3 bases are TGTGCCAGCAGTGATCTCGGTCTAGCGGGTCGAGAGACCCAGTACTTC. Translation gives CASSDLGLAGRETQYF.

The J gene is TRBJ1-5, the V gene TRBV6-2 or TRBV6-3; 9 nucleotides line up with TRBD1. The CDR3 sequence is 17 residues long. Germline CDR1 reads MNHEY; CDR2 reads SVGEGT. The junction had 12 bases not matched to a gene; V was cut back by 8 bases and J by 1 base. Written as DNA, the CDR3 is TGTGCCAGCGGACTCACGGGACAGGGCGTGAGCAATCAGCCCCAGCATTTT. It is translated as CASGLTGQGVSNQPQHF.

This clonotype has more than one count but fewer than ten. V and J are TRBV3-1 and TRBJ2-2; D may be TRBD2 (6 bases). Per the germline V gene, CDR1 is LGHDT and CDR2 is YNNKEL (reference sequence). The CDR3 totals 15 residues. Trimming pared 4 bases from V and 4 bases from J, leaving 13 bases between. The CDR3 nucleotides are TGTGCCAGCAGCCCCCCCGGGAGTTCCACCGGGGAGCTGTTTTTT. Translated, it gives CASSPPGSSTGELFF.

Written as DNA, the CDR3 is TGTGCCAGCAGCTTAGACGGGAGTTCCTACAATGAGCAGTTCTTC. Its protein product is CASSLDGSSYNEQFF. This rearrangement joins TRBV11-2 to TRBJ2-1, with a possible D match to TRBD2 (6 bases). The CDR3 covers 15 residues. The germline CDR1 and CDR2 sequences are SGHAT and FQNNGV. Trimming removed 0 bases at V and 1 base at J, with 7 bases between. Looking up the rest from reference TRBV11-2 and TRBJ2-1 gives the full variable domain: EAGVAQSPRYKIIEKRQSVAFWCNPISGHATLYWYQQILGQGPKLLIQFQNNGVVDDSQLPKDRFSAERLKGVDSTLKIQPAKLEDSAVYLCASSLDGSSYNEQFFGPGTRLTVL.

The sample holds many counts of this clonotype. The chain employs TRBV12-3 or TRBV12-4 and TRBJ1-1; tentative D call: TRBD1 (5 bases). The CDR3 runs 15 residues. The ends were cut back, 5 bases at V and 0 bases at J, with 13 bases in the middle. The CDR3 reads CASSGRTHLNTEAFF. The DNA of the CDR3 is TGTGCCAGCAGTGGCAGGACACACTTGAACACTGAAGCTTTCTTT.

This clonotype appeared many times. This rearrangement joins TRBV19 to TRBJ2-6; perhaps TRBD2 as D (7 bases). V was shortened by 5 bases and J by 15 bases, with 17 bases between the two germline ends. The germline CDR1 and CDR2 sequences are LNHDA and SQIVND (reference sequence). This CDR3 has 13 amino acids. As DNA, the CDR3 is TGTGCCAGTAGTTCCGCGGGGGCGGCTCCCCTGACTTTC. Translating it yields CASSSAGAAPLTF.

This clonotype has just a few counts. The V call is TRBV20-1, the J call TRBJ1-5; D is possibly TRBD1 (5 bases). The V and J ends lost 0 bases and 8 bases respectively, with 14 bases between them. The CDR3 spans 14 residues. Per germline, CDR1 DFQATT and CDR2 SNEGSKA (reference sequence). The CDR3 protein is CSARDLGGMEPQHF. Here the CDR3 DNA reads TGCAGTGCTAGAGATCTGGGGGGGATGGAGCCCCAGCATTTT.

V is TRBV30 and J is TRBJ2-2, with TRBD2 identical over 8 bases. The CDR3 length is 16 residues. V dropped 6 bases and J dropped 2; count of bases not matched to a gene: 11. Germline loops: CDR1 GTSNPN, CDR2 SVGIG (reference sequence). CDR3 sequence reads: CACRPPGTRNTGELFF. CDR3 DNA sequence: TGTGCCTGTCGCCCCCCCGGGACTAGAAACACCGGGGAGCTGTTTTTT.

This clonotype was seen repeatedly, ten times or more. Written as DNA, the CDR3 is TGTGCCAGCAGTTCAGGGATCTCTCAGCCCCAGCATTTT. Its protein product is CASSSGISQPQHF. This rearrangement joins TRBV28 to TRBJ1-5; perhaps TRBD1 as D (5 bases). CDR3 length: 13 residues. The V gene's germline CDR1 is MDHEN and CDR2 SYDVKM. V lost 4 bases and J lost 6, with 10 bases in between.

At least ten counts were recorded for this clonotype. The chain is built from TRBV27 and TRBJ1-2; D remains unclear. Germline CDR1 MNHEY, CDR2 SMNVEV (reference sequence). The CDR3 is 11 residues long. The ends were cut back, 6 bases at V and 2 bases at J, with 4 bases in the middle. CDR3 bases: TGTGCCAGCAGGGACAACTATGGCTACACCTTC. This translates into CASRDNYGYTF.

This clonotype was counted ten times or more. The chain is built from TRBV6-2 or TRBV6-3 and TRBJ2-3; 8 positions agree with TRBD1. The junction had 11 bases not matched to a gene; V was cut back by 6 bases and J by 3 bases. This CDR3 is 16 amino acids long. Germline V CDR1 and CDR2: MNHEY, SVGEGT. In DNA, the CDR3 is TGTGCCAGCAGGGAAGGACAGGGAAAGGCAACAGATACGCAGTATTTT. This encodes CASREGQGKATDTQYF.

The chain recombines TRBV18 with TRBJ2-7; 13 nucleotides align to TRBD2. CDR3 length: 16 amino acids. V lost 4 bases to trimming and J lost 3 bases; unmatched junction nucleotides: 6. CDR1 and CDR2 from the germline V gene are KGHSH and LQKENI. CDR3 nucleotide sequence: TGTGCCAGCTCACGCGAAGGACTAGCGGGAGACTACGAGCAGTACTTC. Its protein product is CASSREGLAGDYEQYF.

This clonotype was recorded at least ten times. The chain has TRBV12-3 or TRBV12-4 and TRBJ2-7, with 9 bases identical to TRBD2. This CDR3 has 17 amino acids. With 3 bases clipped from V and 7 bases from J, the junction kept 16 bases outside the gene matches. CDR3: CASSFVSGRLKGEEQYF. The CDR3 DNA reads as TGTGCCAGCAGTTTTGTGAGCGGGAGGCTGAAGGGGGAGGAGCAGTACTTC.

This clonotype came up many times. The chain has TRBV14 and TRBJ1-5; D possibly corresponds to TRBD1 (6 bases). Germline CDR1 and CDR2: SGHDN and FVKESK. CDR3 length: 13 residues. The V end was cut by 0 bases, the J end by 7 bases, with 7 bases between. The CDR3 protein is CASSQDTGQPQHF. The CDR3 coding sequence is TGTGCCAGCAGCCAAGATACAGGGCAGCCCCAGCATTTT.

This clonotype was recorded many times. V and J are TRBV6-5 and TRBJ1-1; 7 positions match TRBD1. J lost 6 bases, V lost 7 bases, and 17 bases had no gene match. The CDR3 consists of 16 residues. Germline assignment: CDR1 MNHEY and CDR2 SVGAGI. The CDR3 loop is CASNPRSRGGLAEAFF. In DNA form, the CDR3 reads TGTGCCAGCAATCCACGGAGCAGGGGGGGTCTCGCTGAAGCTTTCTTT.

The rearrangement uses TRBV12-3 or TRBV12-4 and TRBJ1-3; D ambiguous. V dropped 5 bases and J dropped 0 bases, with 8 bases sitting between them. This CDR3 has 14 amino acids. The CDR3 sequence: CASSPHSSGNTIYF. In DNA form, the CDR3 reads TGTGCCAGCAGTCCCCACAGCTCTGGAAACACCATATATTTT.

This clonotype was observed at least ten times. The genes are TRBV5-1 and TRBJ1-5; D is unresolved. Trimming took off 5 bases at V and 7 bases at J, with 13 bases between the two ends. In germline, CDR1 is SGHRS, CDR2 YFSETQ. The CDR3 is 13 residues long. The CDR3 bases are TGCGCCAGCAGACCGGACGGTGACCAGCCCCAGCATTTT. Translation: CASRPDGDQPQHF. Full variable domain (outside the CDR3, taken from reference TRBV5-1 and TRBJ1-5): KAGVTQTPRYLIKTRGQQVTLSCSPISGHRSVSWYQQTPGQGLQFLFEYFSETQRNKGNFPGRFSGRQFSNSRSEMNVSTLELGDSALYLCASRPDGDQPQHFGDGTRLSIL.

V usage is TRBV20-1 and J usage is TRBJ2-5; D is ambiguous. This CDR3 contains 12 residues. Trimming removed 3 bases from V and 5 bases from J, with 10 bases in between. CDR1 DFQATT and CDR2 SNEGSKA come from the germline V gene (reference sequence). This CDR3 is CSASGPRETQYF. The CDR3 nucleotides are TGCAGTGCTAGCGGTCCAAGGGAGACCCAGTACTTC.

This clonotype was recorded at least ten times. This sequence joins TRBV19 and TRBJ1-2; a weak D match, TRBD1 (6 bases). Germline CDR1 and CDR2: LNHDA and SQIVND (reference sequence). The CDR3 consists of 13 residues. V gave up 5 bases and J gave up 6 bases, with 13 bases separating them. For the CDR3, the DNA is TGTGCCAGTAGTGTGACAGGATTTGATGGCTACACCTTC. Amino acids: CASSVTGFDGYTF.

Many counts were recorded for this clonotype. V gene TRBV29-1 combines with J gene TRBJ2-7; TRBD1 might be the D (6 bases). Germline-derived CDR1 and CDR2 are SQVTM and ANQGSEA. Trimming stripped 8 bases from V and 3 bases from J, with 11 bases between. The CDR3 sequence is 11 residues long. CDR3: CSYRDNYEQYF. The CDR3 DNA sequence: TGCAGCTATCGGGACAACTACGAGCAGTACTTC.

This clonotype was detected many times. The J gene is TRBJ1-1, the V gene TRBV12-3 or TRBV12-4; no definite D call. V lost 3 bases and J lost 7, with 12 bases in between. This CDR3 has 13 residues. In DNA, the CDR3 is TGTGCCAGCAGTTTCTCTGACCCGATTGAAGCTTTCTTT. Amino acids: CASSFSDPIEAFF.

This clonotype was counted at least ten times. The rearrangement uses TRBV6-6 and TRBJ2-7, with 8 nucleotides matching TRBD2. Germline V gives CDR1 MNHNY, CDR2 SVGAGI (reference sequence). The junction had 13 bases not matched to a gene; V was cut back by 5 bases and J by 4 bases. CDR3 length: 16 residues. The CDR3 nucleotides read TGTGCCAGCAGTCGCAGCTCGGGGGGGAGAGGGTACGAGCAGTACTTC. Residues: CASSRSSGGRGYEQYF.

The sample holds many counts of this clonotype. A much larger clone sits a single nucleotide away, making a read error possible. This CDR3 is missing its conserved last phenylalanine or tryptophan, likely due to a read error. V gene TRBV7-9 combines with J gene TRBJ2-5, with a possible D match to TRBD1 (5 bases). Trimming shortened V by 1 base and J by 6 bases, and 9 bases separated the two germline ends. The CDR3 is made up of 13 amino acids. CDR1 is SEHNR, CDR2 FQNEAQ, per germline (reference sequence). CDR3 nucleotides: TGTGCCAGCAGCTTAGAAGACAGACAGACCCAGTACCTC. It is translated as CASSLEDRQTQYL.

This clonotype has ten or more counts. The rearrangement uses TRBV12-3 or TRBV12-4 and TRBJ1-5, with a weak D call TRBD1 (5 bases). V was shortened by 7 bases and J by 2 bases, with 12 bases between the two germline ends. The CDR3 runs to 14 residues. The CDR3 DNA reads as TGTGCCAGCATGCTGGGGCATGGCAATCAGCCCCAGCATTTT. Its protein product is CASMLGHGNQPQHF.